This passage covers 11 T cell receptor beta chains from one sample sequenced in a study of cytomegalovirus exposure and HLA in healthy donors. PCR was performed using 60 Vbeta and 13 Jbeta primers. The protocol was immunoSEQ multiplex PCR, while the TCRdb copy is restricted to in-frame clones and leaves out a portion. The sample contains around 200,000 clones, approximately 80% of which appear only once. Sequenced sample: PBMCs. These receptors were obtained from a girl under 18 in good health and CMV-seronegative.

V usage is TRBV4-1 and J usage is TRBJ2-1, with 9 bases identical to TRBD2. CDR3 size: 19 residues. Germline values: CDR1 MGHRA, CDR2 YSYEKL. V shed 0 bases and J 9 bases; nucleotides not matched to a gene: 18. CDR3 coding DNA: TGCGCCAGCAGCCAAGAAGGACCTAGCGGGACAACTACCCGCGGTGAGCAGTTCTTC. This sequence encodes CASSQEGPSGTTTRGEQFF.

This rearrangement joins TRBV9 to TRBJ2-3; maybe TRBD1 (5 bases). V was cut by 5 bases and J by 3 bases, with 13 bases left in between. From germline, CDR1 is SGDLS and CDR2 YYNGEE. This CDR3 comprises 14 residues. This chain's CDR3 is CASSFTGMTDTQYF. DNA for the CDR3: TGTGCCAGCAGTTTTACAGGCATGACAGATACGCAGTATTTT.

The genes are TRBV19 and TRBJ2-3; D might be TRBD1 (6 bases). The germline CDR1 and CDR2 sequences are LNHDA and SQIVND (reference sequence). The CDR3 covers 15 residues. Trimming removed 0 bases from V and 6 bases from J, with 13 bases in between. The DNA of the CDR3 is TGTGCCAGTAGTATAGAAGACAGGCCTGGGGATACGCAGTATTTT. Amino acid sequence: CASSIEDRPGDTQYF. Full variable domain (rest looked up from reference TRBV19 and TRBJ2-3): DGGITQSPKYLFRKEGQNVTLSCEQNLNHDAMYWYRQDPGQGLRLIYYSQIVNDFQKGDIAEGYSVSREKKESFPLTVTSAQKNPTAFYLCASSIEDRPGDTQYFGPGTRLTVL.

The chain links TRBV5-4 to TRBJ2-1, with 9 bases fitting TRBD2. Germline lookup yields CDR1 SGHNT and CDR2 YYREEE (reference sequence). The trim removed 4 bases at V and 14 bases at J, leaving 10 bases unmatched. The CDR3 has 13 residues. The CDR3 sequence is CASSHTSAGGKFF. The CDR3 region has the DNA TGTGCCAGCAGCCACACTTCGGCGGGAGGGAAGTTCTTC.

The chain recombines TRBV28 with TRBJ2-7; possible D gene TRBD2, 5 bases. V was cut by 7 bases and J by 5 bases, with 12 bases left in between. The CDR3 runs to 12 residues. CDR1 and CDR2 from the germline V gene are MDHEN and SYDVKM. The CDR3 nucleotides are TGTGCCAGCACAAAGGGAGTAGACGAGCAGTACTTC. Translated, it gives CASTKGVDEQYF. Combining the CDR3 with reference TRBV28 and TRBJ2-7 gives the whole variable domain DVKVTQSSRYLVKRTGEKVFLECVQDMDHENMFWYRQDPGLGLRLIYFSYDVKMKEKGDIPEGYSVSREKKERFSLILESASTNQTSMYLCASTKGVDEQYFGPGTRLTVT.

Comments on this clone: The junction and the germline gene differ at one end; a read error may be behind it. This chain uses TRBV7-3 with TRBJ1-5; TRBD1 is a possible D gene (5 bases). The CDR3 loop spans 11 amino acids. Germline CDR1 and CDR2: SGHTA and FQGTGA. The CDR3 spells CASSWIWSGYF. For the CDR3, the DNA is TGTGCCAGCAGCTGGATTTGGTCAGGGTATTTT.

The V and J genes are TRBV5-6 and TRBJ1-5; D is uncertain. The germline V gene encodes CDR1 SGHDT and CDR2 YYEEEE. V shed 1 base and J shed 7 bases, with 6 bases lying between them. This CDR3 has 12 residues. CDR3 loop: CASSLPGQPQHF. The CDR3 DNA reads TGTGCCAGCAGCTTGCCAGGACAGCCCCAGCATTTT.

CDR3 coding DNA: TGTGCCAGTAGATTCCTAGCGGGAGAATTCGGTGAGCAGTTCTTC. Its protein is CASRFLAGEFGEQFF. The V and J genes are TRBV19 and TRBJ2-1; 10 positions agree with TRBD2. CDR3 size: 15 residues. CDR1 LNHDA and CDR2 SQIVND come from the germline V gene (reference sequence). J gave up 9 bases and V 6 bases, and 11 bases lay outside the gene matches.

This chain links TRBV5-4 with TRBJ1-1, with unresolved D. This CDR3 spans 11 amino acids. Per the germline V gene, CDR1 is SGHNT and CDR2 is YYREEE (reference sequence). Trimming pared 9 bases from V and 4 bases from J, leaving 10 bases between. The CDR3 region has the DNA TGTGCCACCGCGGGGTCCACTGAAGCTTTCTTT. It yields the protein CATAGSTEAFF.

The rearrangement links TRBV2 to TRBJ2-3, with D possibly matching TRBD2 (7 bases). From germline, CDR1 is SNHLY and CDR2 FYNNEI. The CDR3 has 15 amino acids. Trimming left V 5 bases short and J 0 bases short, with 12 bases between. This CDR3 reads CASSYEGGSTDTQYF. CDR3 coding DNA: TGTGCCAGCAGTTATGAGGGGGGGAGCACAGATACGCAGTATTTT.

Of note for this clone: A read error may account for a junction end that differs from germline. The sample carries other DNA sequences with the same CDR3. V and J are TRBV2 and TRBJ2-2, with a weak D call TRBD1 (6 bases). CDR3 length: 13 residues. Germline assignment: CDR1 SNHLY and CDR2 FYNNEI. The CDR3 sequence is CASRDSPAGELFF. CDR3 DNA sequence: TGTGCCAGCAGGGACAGCCCTGCCGGGGAGCTGTTCTTT. The full variable domain, rest sourced from reference TRBV2 and TRBJ2-2, is EPEVTQTPSHQVTQMGQEVILRCVPISNHLYFYWYRQILGQKVEFLVSFYNNEISEKSEIFDDQFSVERPDGSNFTLKIRSTKLEDSAMYFCASRDSPAGELFFGEGSRLTVL.